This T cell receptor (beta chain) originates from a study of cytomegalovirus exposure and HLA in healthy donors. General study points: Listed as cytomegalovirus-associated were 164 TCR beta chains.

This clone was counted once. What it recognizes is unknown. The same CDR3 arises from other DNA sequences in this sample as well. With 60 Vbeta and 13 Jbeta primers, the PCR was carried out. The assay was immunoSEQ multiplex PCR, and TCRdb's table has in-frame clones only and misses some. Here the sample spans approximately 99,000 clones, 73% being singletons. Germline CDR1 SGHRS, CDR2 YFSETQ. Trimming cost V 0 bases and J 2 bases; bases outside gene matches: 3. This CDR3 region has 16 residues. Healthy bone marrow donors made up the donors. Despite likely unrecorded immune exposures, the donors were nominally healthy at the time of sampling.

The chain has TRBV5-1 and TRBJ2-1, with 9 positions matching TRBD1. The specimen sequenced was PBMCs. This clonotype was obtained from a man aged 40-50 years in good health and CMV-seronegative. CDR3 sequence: CASSLGQGGTYNEQFF. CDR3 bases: TGCGCCAGCAGCTTGGGACAGGGGGGGACCTACAATGAGCAGTTCTTC.